Below, 22 T cell receptor beta chains from the same sample are listed, as sequenced in a study of CD8+ T cells in alopecia areata. In each case, RNA was isolated and then reverse transcribed into cDNA as the sequencing template. Produced via immunoSEQ multiplex PCR; TCRdb's table is partial and in-frame only. The table records tens of thousands of clones, just over 65% of them present only once. Treatment of the sample: oral pan-JAK inhibitor, 5-10 mg twice daily. The source material was CD8+ T cells sorted from blood, sampled at week 4, from a patient treated with tofacitinib. These receptors originate from a human donor with alopecia areata.

J is TRBJ1-2 and V is TRBV30, with D perhaps matching TRBD1 (5 bases). Germline loops: CDR1 GTSNPN, CDR2 SVGIG (reference sequence). The ends were cut back, 2 bases at V and 14 bases at J, with 21 bases in the middle. The CDR3 covers 13 residues. CDR3 in amino acids: CAWSPGPAGPLTF. CDR3 DNA: TGTGCCTGGAGTCCCGGCCCGGCAGGGCCTTTGACCTTC.

CDR3 in DNA: TGTGCCAGCAGCTCAGGTGGCTACACCTTC. Its translation: CASSSGGYTF. This chain uses TRBV7-8 with TRBJ1-2; D not certain. V gave up 4 bases and J gave up 7 bases, with 4 bases separating them. The germline V gene encodes CDR1 SGHVS and CDR2 FQNEAQ. This CDR3 region has 10 residues.

V usage is TRBV27 and J usage is TRBJ1-5; D unresolved. Germline assignment: CDR1 MNHEY and CDR2 SMNVEV (reference sequence). The CDR3 has 14 amino acids. V was cut by 1 base and J by 0 bases, with 4 bases left in between. CDR3 sequence reads: CASSLLGSNQPQHF. In DNA form, the CDR3 reads TGTGCCAGCAGTTTATTGGGTAGCAATCAGCCCCAGCATTTT.

The rearrangement joins TRBV19 to TRBJ2-7; D is possibly TRBD1 (5 bases). CDR1 and CDR2 from the germline V gene are LNHDA and SQIVND (reference sequence). The CDR3 runs to 13 residues. Between the trimmed V and J ends, which lost 6 bases and 0 bases, there was a span of 9 bases. The DNA of the CDR3 is TGTGCCAGTAGACGGACAAGCTCCTACGAGCAGTACTTC. It translates to CASRRTSSYEQYF.

The chain couples TRBV6-1 to TRBJ2-7; D remains ambiguous. Germline V gives CDR1 MNHNS, CDR2 SASEGT. Trimming took off 1 base at V and 5 bases at J, with 3 bases between the two ends. This CDR3 spans 11 amino acids. The CDR3 reads CASSEVNEQYF. The DNA for the CDR3 is TGTGCCAGCAGTGAAGTTAACGAGCAGTACTTC.

The genes are TRBV7-2 and TRBJ2-3; no reliable D call. Trimming took 1 base from V and 1 from J, leaving 12 bases between them. The germline gives CDR1 SGHTA, CDR2 FQGNSA. The CDR3 runs 16 residues. The CDR3 here is CASSLEGWSGTDTQYF. In nucleotides, the CDR3 is TGTGCCAGCAGCTTAGAAGGCTGGTCGGGCACAGATACGCAGTATTTT.

The chain is built from TRBV29-1 and TRBJ1-2, with TRBD1 matching over 10 bases. The germline V gene encodes CDR1 SQVTM and CDR2 ANQGSEA. The CDR3 covers 15 residues. V lost 6 bases and J lost 3; bases outside the gene matches: 10. The CDR3 coding sequence is TGCAGCGTGGCCCCAAGGACAGGGGGGGACTATGGCTACACCTTC. Protein sequence: CSVAPRTGGDYGYTF.

This chain joins TRBV29-1 and TRBJ2-7, with D tentatively TRBD2 (6 bases). The germline V and J ends were trimmed by 6 bases and 1 base, with 16 bases remaining between them. The CDR3 totals 14 residues. Germline CDR1 is SQVTM and CDR2 is ANQGSEA. The DNA for the CDR3 is TGCAGCGTGGACCAGGGAGGTAGTTCCTACGAGCAGTACTTC. Its translation: CSVDQGGSSYEQYF.

This chain connects TRBV7-9 to TRBJ2-7, with D uncertain. The germline gives CDR1 SEHNR, CDR2 FQNEAQ (reference sequence). V was cut by 5 bases and J by 2 bases, with 4 bases left in between. This CDR3 has 11 residues. The CDR3 here is CASSGTYEQYF. The CDR3, as DNA: TGTGCCAGCAGCGGAACCTACGAGCAGTACTTC.

The CDR3 bases are TGTGCCAGCAGCGTAACCCTAGCGGGGGGGCCGTCGGCCGGGGAGCTGTTTTTT. It codes for CASSVTLAGGPSAGELFF. The V call is TRBV9, the J call TRBJ2-2; 12 positions agree with TRBD2. This CDR3 has 18 amino acids. Trimming removed 1 base from V and 6 bases from J; junction bases left unmatched: 10. Germline V CDR1 and CDR2: SGDLS, YYNGEE.

In the case of this clone: The sample contains more than one DNA sequence encoding this CDR3. The V call is TRBV29-1, the J call TRBJ2-1; perhaps TRBD2 as D (6 bases). This CDR3 is built from 12 residues. Germline lookup yields CDR1 SQVTM and CDR2 ANQGSEA. V was shortened by 3 bases and J by 7 bases, with 10 bases between the two germline ends. DNA for the CDR3: TGCAGCGTTGAGGAGGGTGGAAATGAGCAGTTCTTC. As protein: CSVEEGGNEQFF.

This clone has just a few counts. V is TRBV14 and J is TRBJ2-1, with D hard to call. There are 13 residues in the CDR3. The germline CDR1 and CDR2 sequences are SGHDN and FVKESK. The V and J ends lost 4 bases and 4 bases respectively, with 8 bases between them. Written as DNA, the CDR3 is TGTGCCAGCAGCCCAACGACTTACAATGAGCAGTTCTTC. This sequence encodes CASSPTTYNEQFF.

V gene TRBV7-2 combines with J gene TRBJ1-1; D gene uncertain. Trimming stripped 1 base from V and 1 base from J, with 4 bases between. CDR1 and CDR2 (germline): SGHTA, FQGNSA. There are 13 residues in the CDR3. The CDR3 sequence is CASSLDSNTEAFF. As DNA, the CDR3 is TGTGCCAGCAGCTTAGATTCGAACACTGAAGCTTTCTTT.

This clone was seen ten or more times. The rearrangement uses TRBV29-1 and TRBJ2-3, with TRBD2 matching over 12 bases. Germline CDR1 is SQVTM and CDR2 is ANQGSEA. The CDR3 length is 13 residues. V dropped 4 bases and J dropped 6; count of bases not matched to a gene: 2. The CDR3 DNA reads TGCAGCGTTGTGACTAGCGGGGGCGATACGCAGTATTTT. It encodes CSVVTSGGDTQYF.

The gene calls are TRBV29-1 and TRBJ2-6; no firm D call. Trimming cost V 7 bases and J 1 base, with 11 bases left between them. From germline, CDR1 is SQVTM and CDR2 ANQGSEA. The CDR3 is 14 residues long. The CDR3 sequence: CSATTASGANVLTF. CDR3 nucleotide sequence: TGCAGCGCCACCACAGCGTCTGGGGCCAACGTCCTGACTTTC.

J is TRBJ1-5 and V is TRBV15; TRBD1 is a possible D gene (6 bases). V lost 4 bases and J lost 0, with 10 bases in between. The CDR3 contains 15 residues. The germline CDR1 and CDR2 sequences are LNHNV and YYDKDF (reference sequence). The CDR3, as DNA: TGTGCCACCAGCAACGGACAGTATAGCAATCAGCCCCAGCATTTT. This encodes CATSNGQYSNQPQHF.

The J gene is TRBJ1-1, the V gene TRBV4-3; D is unclear. The CDR3 has 15 residues. V gave up 0 bases and J gave up 0 bases, with 8 bases separating them. Germline V gene lookup returns CDR1 LGHNA and CDR2 YSLEER. Here the CDR3 DNA reads TGCGCCAGCAGCCAAGAACGCATTATGAACACTGAAGCTTTCTTT. As protein: CASSQERIMNTEAFF.

J is TRBJ2-7 and V is TRBV30; D is possibly TRBD2 (5 bases). Trimming left V 2 bases short and J 1 base short, with 12 bases between. Germline V gives CDR1 GTSNPN, CDR2 SVGIG (reference sequence). The CDR3 covers 14 residues. The CDR3 region is CAWSLGSASYEQYF. The CDR3 nucleotides read TGTGCCTGGAGTTTGGGTAGCGCTTCCTACGAGCAGTACTTC.

This chain joins TRBV29-1 and TRBJ1-2; no clear D. The V end was cut by 5 bases, the J end by 0 bases, with 10 bases between. CDR3 length equals 13 residues. Germline V lookup: CDR1 SQVTM, CDR2 ANQGSEA. The CDR3: CSVLDQANYGYTF. As DNA, the CDR3 is TGCAGCGTTCTTGATCAGGCTAACTATGGCTACACCTTC. Filled out from reference TRBV29-1 and TRBJ1-2, the complete variable domain reads SAVISQKPSRDICQRGTSLTIQCQVDSQVTMMFWYRQQPGQSLTLIATANQGSEATYESGFVIDKFPISRPNLTFSTLTVSNMSPEDSSIYLCSVLDQANYGYTFGSGTRLTVV.

This chain links TRBV7-9 with TRBJ1-4; no reliable D call. Germline CDR1 is SEHNR and CDR2 is FQNEAQ (reference sequence). V lost 1 base, J lost 6 bases, and 3 bases lay in between. The CDR3 sequence is 12 residues long. CDR3 loop: CASSLEHEKLFF. CDR3 DNA: TGTGCCAGCAGCTTAGAACATGAAAAACTGTTTTTT.

The genes are TRBV29-1 and TRBJ2-2; 8 bases align to TRBD1. Germline CDR1 SQVTM, CDR2 ANQGSEA. The CDR3 spans 17 residues. V gave up 0 bases and J gave up 4 bases; unmatched junction bases: 10. Here the CDR3 reads CSVEDRQGAVPTGELFF. CDR3 coding DNA: TGCAGCGTTGAAGATCGGCAGGGGGCTGTACCCACCGGGGAGCTGTTTTTT.

This clone was observed a handful of times. This chain links TRBV7-8 with TRBJ2-1; D remains ambiguous. Germline CDR1 and CDR2: SGHVS and FQNEAQ. There are 10 residues in the CDR3. V dropped 7 bases and J dropped 10 bases, with 8 bases sitting between them. For the CDR3, the DNA is TGTGCCAGCACTGACACCGAGCAGTTCTTC. As protein: CASTDTEQFF.